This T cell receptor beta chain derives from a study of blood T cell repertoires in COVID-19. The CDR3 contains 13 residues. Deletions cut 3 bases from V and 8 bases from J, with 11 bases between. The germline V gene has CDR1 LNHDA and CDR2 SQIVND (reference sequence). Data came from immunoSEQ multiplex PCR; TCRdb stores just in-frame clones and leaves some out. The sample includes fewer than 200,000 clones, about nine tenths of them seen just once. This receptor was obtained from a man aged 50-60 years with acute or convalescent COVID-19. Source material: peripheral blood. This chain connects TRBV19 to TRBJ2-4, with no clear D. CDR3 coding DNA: TGTGCCAGTAGTATGGTGGCCCTGGACATTCAGTACTTC. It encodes CASSMVALDIQYF. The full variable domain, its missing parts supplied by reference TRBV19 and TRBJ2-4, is DGGITQSPKYLFRKEGQNVTLSCEQNLNHDAMYWYRQDPGQGLRLIYYSQIVNDFQKGDIAEGYSVSREKKESFPLTVTSAQKNPTAFYLCASSMVALDIQYFGAGTRLSVL.